This T cell receptor beta chain was documented in a study of T cell changes during pregnancy in multiple sclerosis. Using immunoSEQ multiplex PCR, the repertoire was profiled, and TCRdb retains in-frame clones only, with some absent. This table holds about 25,000 clones, approximately 86% found once. The receptor comes from a female donor in good health, enrolled as a control in a pregnancy study. Sequenced material: CD8+ T cells from peripheral blood mononuclear cells, taken in the first trimester of pregnancy.

The CDR3 sequence: CASSQEGAGDNEQFF. For the CDR3, the DNA is TGCGCCAGCAGCCAAGAAGGGGCAGGGGACAATGAGCAGTTCTTC. V usage is TRBV4-3 and J usage is TRBJ2-1; weak D call: TRBD1 (6 bases). Germline loops: CDR1 LGHNA, CDR2 YSLEER. Trimming removed 0 bases from V and 5 bases from J, with 11 bases in between. This CDR3 region has 15 residues.